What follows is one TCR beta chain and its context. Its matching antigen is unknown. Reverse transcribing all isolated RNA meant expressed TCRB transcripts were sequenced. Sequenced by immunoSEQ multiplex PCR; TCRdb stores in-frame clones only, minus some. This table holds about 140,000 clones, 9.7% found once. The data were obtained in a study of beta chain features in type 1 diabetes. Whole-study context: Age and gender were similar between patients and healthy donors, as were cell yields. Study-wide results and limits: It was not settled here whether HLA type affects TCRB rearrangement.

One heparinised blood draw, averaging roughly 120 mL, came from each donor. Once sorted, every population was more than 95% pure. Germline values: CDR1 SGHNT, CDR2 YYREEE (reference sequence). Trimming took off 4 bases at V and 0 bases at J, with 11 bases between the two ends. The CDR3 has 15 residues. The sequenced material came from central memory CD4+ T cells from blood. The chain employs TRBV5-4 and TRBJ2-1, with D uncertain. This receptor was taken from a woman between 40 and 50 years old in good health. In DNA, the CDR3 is TGTGCCAGCAGCCCTCCCTGGAGCTCCTACAATGAGCAGTTCTTC. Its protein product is CASSPPWSSYNEQFF.